This TCR beta chain appears in the sequencing data of a study of blood T cell repertoires in COVID-19. At the level of the study: Samples came from the United States, Italy and Spain, spanning acute and convalescent COVID-19.

Sequencing was performed with immunoSEQ multiplex PCR; in TCRdb, only in-frame clones are kept and a portion is missing. The data hold approximately 350,000 clones, with 88% observed a single time. The CDR3 extends over 14 amino acids. V shed 7 bases and J shed 0 bases, with 13 bases lying between them. From germline, CDR1 is SNHLY and CDR2 FYNNEI. Patients at the Seattle site were enrolled during active infection and followed longitudinally. The chain couples TRBV2 to TRBJ2-7, with no clear D. The sample taken for sequencing was peripheral blood. The origin of this receptor is a woman in her 70s with COVID-19, enrolled during active disease. The CDR3 DNA reads TGTGCCAGCACCTCTACCGGGTCCTCCTACGAGCAGTACTTC. Its translation: CASTSTGSSYEQYF.